A single T cell receptor (beta chain) is shown here with its context. The V gene's germline CDR1 is KGHSH and CDR2 LQKENI. This CDR3 comprises 15 residues. J gave up 4 bases and V 4 bases, and 6 bases lay outside the gene matches. The data belong to a study of blood T cell repertoires in COVID-19. As for the study in general: Acute and convalescent COVID-19 samples came from the United States, Italy and Spain. Nucleic acid was either cDNA or gDNA, and it came from T cells, B-cell-depleted T cells, or PBMCs.

Clones were read by immunoSEQ multiplex PCR, and TCRdb kept only the in-frame ones, dropping some. There are around 150,000 clones in the sample; around 75% occur only once, and approximately 15% lies in the top ten. The chain uses TRBV18 and TRBJ2-7, with 11 positions matching TRBD2. This receptor was obtained from a woman of 80 years or more with acute or convalescent COVID-19. Sequencing was performed on peripheral blood. For the CDR3, the DNA is TGTGCCAGCTCACTAGCGGGAGGGCTTTCGTACGAGCAGTACTTC. The encoded protein is CASSLAGGLSYEQYF.